This T cell receptor (beta chain) was captured by sequencing in a study of response to subunit inactivated influenza vaccine. TCRdb reprocessed the RT-PCR reads via MiXCR and lists one record per CDR3 protein. Altogether 150,000 to 200,000 distinct CDR3 sequences are present, around 9% being singletons, with the ten largest covering about a tenth. A note on this clonotype: Its target is not known. This could be a read error, since a much larger clone is one nucleotide away.

Study-level findings and limits: Each seasonal flu vaccination may recruit only limited new T cells, authors suggested.

The germline V gene has CDR1 SGHAT and CDR2 FQNNGV. This CDR3 comprises 16 residues. Germline trimming cut 7 bases from V and 5 bases from J; bases unmatched to any gene: 12. The J gene is TRBJ2-1, the V gene TRBV11-2; 9 bases match TRBD2. This TCR came from a man between 50 and 59 years old who received an inactivated influenza vaccine. Here the sequenced sample was non-naive T cells sorted from PBMCs, taken on the day of vaccination. This chain's CDR3 is CASTKGAGGRNNEQFF. As DNA, the CDR3 is TGTGCCAGCACGAAGGGGGCGGGAGGGCGAAACAATGAGCAGTTCTTC.